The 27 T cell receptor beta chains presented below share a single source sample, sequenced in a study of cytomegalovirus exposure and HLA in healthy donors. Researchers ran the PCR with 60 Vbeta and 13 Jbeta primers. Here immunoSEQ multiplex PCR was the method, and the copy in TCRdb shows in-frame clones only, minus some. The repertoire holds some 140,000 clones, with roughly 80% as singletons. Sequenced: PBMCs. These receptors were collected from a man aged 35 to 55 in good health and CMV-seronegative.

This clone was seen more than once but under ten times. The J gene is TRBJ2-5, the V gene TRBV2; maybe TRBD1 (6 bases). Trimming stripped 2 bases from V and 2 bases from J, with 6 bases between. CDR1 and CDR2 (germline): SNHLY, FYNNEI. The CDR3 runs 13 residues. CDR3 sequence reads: CASSEQGQETQYF. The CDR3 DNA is TGTGCCAGCAGTGAACAGGGGCAAGAGACCCAGTACTTC.

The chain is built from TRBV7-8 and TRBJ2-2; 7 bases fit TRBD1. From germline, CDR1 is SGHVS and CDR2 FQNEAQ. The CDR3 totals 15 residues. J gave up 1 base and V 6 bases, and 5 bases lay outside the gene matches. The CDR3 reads CASSSGTENTGELFF. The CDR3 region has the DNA TGTGCCAGCAGTTCCGGGACAGAGAACACCGGGGAGCTGTTTTTT.

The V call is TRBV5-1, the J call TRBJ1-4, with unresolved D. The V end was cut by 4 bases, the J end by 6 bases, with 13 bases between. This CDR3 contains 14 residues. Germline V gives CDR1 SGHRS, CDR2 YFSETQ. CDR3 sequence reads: CASSPHMPDEKLFF. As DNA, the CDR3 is TGCGCCAGCAGCCCGCATATGCCAGATGAAAAACTGTTTTTT.

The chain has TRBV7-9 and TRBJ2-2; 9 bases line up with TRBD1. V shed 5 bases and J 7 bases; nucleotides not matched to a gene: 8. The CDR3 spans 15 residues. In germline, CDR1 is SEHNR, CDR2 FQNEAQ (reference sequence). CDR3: CASSTWTGEGGELFF. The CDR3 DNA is TGTGCCAGCAGCACTTGGACAGGGGAGGGCGGGGAGCTGTTTTTT.

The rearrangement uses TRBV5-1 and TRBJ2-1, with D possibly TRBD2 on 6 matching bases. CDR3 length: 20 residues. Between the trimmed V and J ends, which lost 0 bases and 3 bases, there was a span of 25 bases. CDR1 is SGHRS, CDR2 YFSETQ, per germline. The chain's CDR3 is CASSLAGLLMRAGNYNEQFF. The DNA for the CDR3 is TGCGCCAGCAGCTTGGCAGGTCTACTTATGCGAGCGGGTAACTACAATGAGCAGTTCTTC.

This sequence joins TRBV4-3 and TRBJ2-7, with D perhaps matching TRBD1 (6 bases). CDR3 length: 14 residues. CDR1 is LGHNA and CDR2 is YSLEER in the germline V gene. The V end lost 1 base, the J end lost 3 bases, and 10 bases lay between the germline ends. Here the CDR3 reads CASSQAQGLYEQYF. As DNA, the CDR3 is TGCGCCAGCAGCCAAGCCCAGGGGCTCTACGAGCAGTACTTC.

The CDR3 DNA reads TGCAGCGTTCATTGGCTAGCGGGATTCTACGAGCAGTACTTC. This encodes CSVHWLAGFYEQYF. J is TRBJ2-7 and V is TRBV29-1, with TRBD2 identical over 9 bases. From germline, CDR1 is SQVTM and CDR2 ANQGSEA. Unmatched junction bases numbered 8, after V lost 5 bases and J lost 3 bases. CDR3 length: 14 residues.

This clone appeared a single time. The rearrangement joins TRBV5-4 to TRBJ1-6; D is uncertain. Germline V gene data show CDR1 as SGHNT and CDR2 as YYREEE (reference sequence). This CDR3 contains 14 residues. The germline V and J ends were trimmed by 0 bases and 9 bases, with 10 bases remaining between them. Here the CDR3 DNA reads TGTGCCAGCAGCTTGGTTCGGGAAGGTTCACCCCTCCACTTT. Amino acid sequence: CASSLVREGSPLHF. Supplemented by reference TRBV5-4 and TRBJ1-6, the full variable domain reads ETGVTQSPTHLIKTRGQQVTLRCSSQSGHNTVSWYQQALGQGPQFIFQYYREEENGRGNFPPRFSGLQFPNYSSELNVNALELDDSALYLCASSLVREGSPLHFGNGTRLTVT.

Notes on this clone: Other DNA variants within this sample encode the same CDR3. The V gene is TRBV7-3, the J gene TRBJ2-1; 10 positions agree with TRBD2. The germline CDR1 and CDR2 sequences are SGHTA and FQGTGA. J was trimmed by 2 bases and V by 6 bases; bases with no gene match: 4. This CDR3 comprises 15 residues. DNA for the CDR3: TGTGCCAGCAGTCCCACTAGCGGGACCTACAATGAGCAGTTCTTC. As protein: CASSPTSGTYNEQFF.

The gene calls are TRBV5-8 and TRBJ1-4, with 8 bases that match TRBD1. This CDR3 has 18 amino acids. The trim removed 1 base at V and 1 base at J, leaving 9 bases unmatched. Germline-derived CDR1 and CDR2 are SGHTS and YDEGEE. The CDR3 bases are TGTGCCAGCAGCTTGTTATGGGGGACAGGTGGAACTAATGAAAAACTGTTTTTT. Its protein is CASSLLWGTGGTNEKLFF.

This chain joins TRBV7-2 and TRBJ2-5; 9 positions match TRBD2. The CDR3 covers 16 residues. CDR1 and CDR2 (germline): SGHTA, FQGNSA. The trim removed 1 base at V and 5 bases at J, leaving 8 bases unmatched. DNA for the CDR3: TGTGCCAGCAGCTTAGTCGTAGCGGGGGCGGGGGAGACCCAGTACTTC. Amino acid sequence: CASSLVVAGAGETQYF.

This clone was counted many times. The CDR3 here is CAISEGQGNEPQHF. CDR3 nucleotides: TGTGCCATCAGTGAGGGGCAGGGTAACGAGCCCCAGCATTTT. V is TRBV10-3 and J is TRBJ1-5; TRBD1 is a possible D gene (5 bases). The V and J ends lost 2 bases and 8 bases respectively, with 13 bases between them. The CDR3 has 14 amino acids. Germline loops: CDR1 ENHRY, CDR2 SYGVKD.

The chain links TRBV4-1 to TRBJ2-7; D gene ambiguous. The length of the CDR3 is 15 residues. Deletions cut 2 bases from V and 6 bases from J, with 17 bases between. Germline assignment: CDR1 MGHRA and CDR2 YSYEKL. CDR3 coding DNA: TGCGCCAGCAGCCAAACGAAAACGGGTGCGATCGAGCAGTACTTC. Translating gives CASSQTKTGAIEQYF.

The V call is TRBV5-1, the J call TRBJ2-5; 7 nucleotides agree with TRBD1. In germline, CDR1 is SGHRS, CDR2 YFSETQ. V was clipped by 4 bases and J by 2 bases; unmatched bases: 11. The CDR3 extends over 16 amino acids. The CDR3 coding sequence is TGCGCCAGCAGCCGGGACGGACAGGCCATACAAGAGACCCAGTACTTC. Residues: CASSRDGQAIQETQYF.

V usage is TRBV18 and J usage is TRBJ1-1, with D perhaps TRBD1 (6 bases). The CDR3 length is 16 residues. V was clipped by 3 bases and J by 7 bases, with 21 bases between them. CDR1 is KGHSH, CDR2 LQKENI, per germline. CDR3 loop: CASSPSEPGVGSEAFF. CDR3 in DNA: TGTGCCAGCTCACCGTCGGAACCAGGGGTGGGGAGTGAAGCTTTCTTT.

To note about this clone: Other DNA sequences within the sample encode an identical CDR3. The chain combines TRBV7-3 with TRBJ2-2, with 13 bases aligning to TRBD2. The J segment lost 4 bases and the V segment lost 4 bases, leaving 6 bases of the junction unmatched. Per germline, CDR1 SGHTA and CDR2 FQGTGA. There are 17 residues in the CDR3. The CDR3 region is CASSSGLAGVGTGELFF. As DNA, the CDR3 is TGTGCCAGCAGCTCCGGACTAGCGGGAGTGGGCACCGGGGAGCTGTTTTTT.

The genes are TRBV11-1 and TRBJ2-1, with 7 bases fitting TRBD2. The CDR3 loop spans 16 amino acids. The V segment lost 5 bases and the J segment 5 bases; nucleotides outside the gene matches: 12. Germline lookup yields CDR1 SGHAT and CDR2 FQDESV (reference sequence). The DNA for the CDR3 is TGTGCCAGCAGCCCTAAGCGGGATCCGGTCCACAATGAGCAGTTCTTC. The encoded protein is CASSPKRDPVHNEQFF.

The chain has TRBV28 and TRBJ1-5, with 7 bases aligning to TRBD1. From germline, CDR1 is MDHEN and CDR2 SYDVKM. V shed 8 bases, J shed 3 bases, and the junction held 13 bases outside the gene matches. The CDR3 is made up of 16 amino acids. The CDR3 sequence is CASGPPLTGPNQPQHF. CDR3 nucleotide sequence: TGTGCCAGCGGTCCGCCCCTGACAGGGCCCAATCAGCCCCAGCATTTT.

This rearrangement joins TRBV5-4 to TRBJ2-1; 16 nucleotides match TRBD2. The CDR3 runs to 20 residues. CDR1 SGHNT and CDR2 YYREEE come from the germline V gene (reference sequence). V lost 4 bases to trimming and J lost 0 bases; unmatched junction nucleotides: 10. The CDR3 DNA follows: TGTGCCAGCAGCCGAACCGGGACTAGCGGGGGGGTGAGCTCCTACAATGAGCAGTTCTTC. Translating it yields CASSRTGTSGGVSSYNEQFF.

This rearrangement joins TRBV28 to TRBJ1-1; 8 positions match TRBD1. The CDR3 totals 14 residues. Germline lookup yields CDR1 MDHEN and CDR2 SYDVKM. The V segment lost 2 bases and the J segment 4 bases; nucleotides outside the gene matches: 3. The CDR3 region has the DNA TGTGCCAGCAGTTTACAGGGGGCAGCCACTGAAGCTTTCTTT. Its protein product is CASSLQGAATEAFF. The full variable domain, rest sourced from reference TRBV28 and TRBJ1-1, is DVKVTQSSRYLVKRTGEKVFLECVQDMDHENMFWYRQDPGLGLRLIYFSYDVKMKEKGDIPEGYSVSREKKERFSLILESASTNQTSMYLCASSLQGAATEAFFGQGTRLTVV.

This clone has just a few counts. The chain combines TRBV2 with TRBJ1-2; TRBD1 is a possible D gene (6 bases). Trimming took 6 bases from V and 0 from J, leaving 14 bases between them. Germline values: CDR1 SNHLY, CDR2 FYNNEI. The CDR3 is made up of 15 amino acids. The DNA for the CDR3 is TGTGCCAGCAGGAGGACAGCCCAAGCTAACTATGGCTACACCTTC. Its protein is CASRRTAQANYGYTF. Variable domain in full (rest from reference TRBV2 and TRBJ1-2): EPEVTQTPSHQVTQMGQEVILRCVPISNHLYFYWYRQILGQKVEFLVSFYNNEISEKSEIFDDQFSVERPDGSNFTLKIRSTKLEDSAMYFCASRRTAQANYGYTFGSGTRLTVV.

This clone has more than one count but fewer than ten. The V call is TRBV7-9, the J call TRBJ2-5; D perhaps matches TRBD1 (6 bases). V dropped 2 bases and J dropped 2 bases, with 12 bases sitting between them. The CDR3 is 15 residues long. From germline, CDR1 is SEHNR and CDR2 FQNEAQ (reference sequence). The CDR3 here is CASSLPEDRQETQYF. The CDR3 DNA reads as TGTGCCAGCAGCTTACCCGAAGACAGGCAAGAGACCCAGTACTTC. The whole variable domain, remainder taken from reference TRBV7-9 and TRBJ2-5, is DTGVSQNPRHKITKRGQNVTFRCDPISEHNRLYWYRQTLGQGPEFLTYFQNEAQLEKSRLLSDRFSAERPKGSFSTLEIQRTEQGDSAMYLCASSLPEDRQETQYFGPGTRLLVL.

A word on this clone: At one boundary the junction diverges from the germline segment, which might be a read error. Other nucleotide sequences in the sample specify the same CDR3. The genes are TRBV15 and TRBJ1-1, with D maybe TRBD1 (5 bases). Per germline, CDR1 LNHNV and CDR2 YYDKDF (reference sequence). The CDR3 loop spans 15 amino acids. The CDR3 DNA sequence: TGTGCCACCAGCAGCAGACAGATAATGAACACTGAAGCCTTCTTT. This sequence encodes CATSSRQIMNTEAFF.

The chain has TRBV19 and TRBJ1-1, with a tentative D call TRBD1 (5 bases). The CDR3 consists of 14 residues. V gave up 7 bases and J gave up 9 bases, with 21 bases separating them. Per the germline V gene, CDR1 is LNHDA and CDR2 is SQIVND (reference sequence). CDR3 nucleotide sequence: TGTGCCAGTACCGAGATCGCAGGGCGTAATAAAGCTTTCTTT. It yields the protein CASTEIAGRNKAFF.

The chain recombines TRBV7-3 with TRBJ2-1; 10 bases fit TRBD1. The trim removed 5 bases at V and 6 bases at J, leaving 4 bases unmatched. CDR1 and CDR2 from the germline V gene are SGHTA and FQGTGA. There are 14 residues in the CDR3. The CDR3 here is CASSKGQGPNEQFF. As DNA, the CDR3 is TGTGCCAGCAGCAAGGGACAGGGGCCCAATGAGCAGTTCTTC. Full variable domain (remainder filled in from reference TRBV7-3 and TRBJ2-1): GAGVSQTPSNKVTEKGKYVELRCDPISGHTALYWYRQSLGQGPEFLIYFQGTGAADDSGLPNDRFFAVRPEGSVSTLKIQRTERGDSAVYLCASSKGQGPNEQFFGPGTRLTVL.

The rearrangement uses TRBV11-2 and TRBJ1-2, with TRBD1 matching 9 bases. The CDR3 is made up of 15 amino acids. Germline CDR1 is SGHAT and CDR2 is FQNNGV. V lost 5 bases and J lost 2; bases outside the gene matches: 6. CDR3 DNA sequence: TGTGCCAGCAGCCCGCAAGGACAGGGGAACTATGGCTACACCTTC. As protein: CASSPQGQGNYGYTF.

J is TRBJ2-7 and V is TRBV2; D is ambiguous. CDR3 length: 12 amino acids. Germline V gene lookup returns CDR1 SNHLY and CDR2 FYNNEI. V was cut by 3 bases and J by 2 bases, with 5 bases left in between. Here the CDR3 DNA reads TGTGCCAGCAGTGATCCGGCCTACGAGCAGTACTTC. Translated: CASSDPAYEQYF.